This T cell receptor beta chain is drawn from a study of early T cells in non-severe SARS-CoV-2 infection. This clonotype was counted ten times or more. After removal of 0 bases from V and 4 bases from J, the junction contained 7 bases not matched to a gene. The CDR3 has 16 amino acids. CDR1 and CDR2 from the germline V gene are SGHRS and YFSETQ. Unique molecular identifiers tagged individual cDNA molecules. In TCRdb, the 5' RACE reads were re-called with MiXCR into one record per CDR3 protein. The profile covers about 70,000 distinct CDR3 sequences, with about 5% appearing a single time and around 7.3% taken by the ten largest.

The sequence was obtained from an adult who was a healthcare worker with PCR-confirmed SARS-CoV-2 infection or an uninfected control (not recorded which). The starting material was whole blood, obtained at baseline. V gene TRBV5-1 combines with J gene TRBJ2-7; TRBD2 matches 10 bases. The CDR3 protein is CASSLEGLAGVYEQYF. Here the CDR3 DNA reads TGCGCCAGCAGCTTGGAAGGGCTAGCGGGAGTGTACGAGCAGTACTTC. The full variable domain, completed using reference TRBV5-1 and TRBJ2-7, is KAGVTQTPRYLIKTRGQQVTLSCSPISGHRSVSWYQQTPGQGLQFLFEYFSETQRNKGNFPGRFSGRQFSNSRSEMNVSTLELGDSALYLCASSLEGLAGVYEQYFGPGTRLTVT.